The present TCR beta chain was sequenced within a study of neurological immune-mediated disorders. Study conclusions and caveats: Sharing of CDR3 amino acid sequences among expanded clones across subjects was absent, suggesting private repertoires in all groups. When the repertoires were sorted by phylogenetic grouping, those of 18 of 34 multiple sclerosis patients ended up in one related-CDR3 cluster, a possible signature.

The method for making cDNA was 5'RACE, and it used 10-nucleotide random UMIs. TCRdb itself ran the 5' RACE reads through MiXCR, one entry per CDR3 protein. The sample includes about 95,000 distinct CDR3 sequences, 3% to 4.5% seen only once; the top ten take roughly 6.4%. The sample holds many counts of this clonotype. Antigen specificity is unknown. Trimming removed 5 bases at V and 2 bases at J, with 10 bases between. Germline CDR1 reads MNHEY; CDR2 reads SMNVEV (reference sequence). This CDR3 spans 13 amino acids. This TCR was sampled from a woman aged 18-29 years with multiple sclerosis. What was sequenced was PBMCs. The rearrangement uses TRBV27 and TRBJ2-7; D is possibly TRBD2 (5 bases). The CDR3, as DNA: TGTGCCAGCAGTCCCCTCGGGGCCTACGAGCAGTACTTC. Translation gives CASSPLGAYEQYF.